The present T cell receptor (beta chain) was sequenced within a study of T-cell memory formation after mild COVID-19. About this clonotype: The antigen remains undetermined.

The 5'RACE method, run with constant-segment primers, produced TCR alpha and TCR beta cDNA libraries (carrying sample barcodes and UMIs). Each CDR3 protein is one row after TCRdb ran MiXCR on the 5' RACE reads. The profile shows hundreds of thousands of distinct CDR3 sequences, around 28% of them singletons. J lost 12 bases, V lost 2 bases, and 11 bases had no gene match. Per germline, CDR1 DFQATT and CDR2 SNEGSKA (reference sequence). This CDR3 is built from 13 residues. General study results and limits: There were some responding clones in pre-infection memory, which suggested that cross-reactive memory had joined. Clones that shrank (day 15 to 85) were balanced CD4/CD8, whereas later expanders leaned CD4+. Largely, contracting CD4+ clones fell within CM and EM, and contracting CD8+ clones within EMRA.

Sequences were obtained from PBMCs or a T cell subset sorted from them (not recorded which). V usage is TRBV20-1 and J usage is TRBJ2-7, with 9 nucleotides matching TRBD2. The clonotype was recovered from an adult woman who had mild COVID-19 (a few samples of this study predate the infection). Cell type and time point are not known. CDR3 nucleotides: TGCAGTGCTAGACCTCCCGGGACTAGCTTGGGGTACTTC. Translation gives CSARPPGTSLGYF.